Listed here is a single T cell receptor (beta chain). Its antigen is unknown. Germline V lookup: CDR1 SGHVS, CDR2 FNYEAQ. The V and J ends lost 0 bases and 4 bases, in that order; junction bases with no gene match: 5. CDR3 length: 16 amino acids. Produced via immunoSEQ multiplex PCR; TCRdb's table is partial and in-frame only. The sample shows 150,000 to 200,000 clones, about 72% of them seen only once. The sample belongs to a study of cytotoxic CD8 clonotypes in ibrutinib-treated CLL. Study-wide points: Clonality correlated strongly with circulating CD8+ T cells and exceeded age-matched healthy donors at baseline. Clonality, elevated at ibrutinib response, dropped back toward baseline at progression. Public clonotypes (which were uncommon) either contracted or remained stable on treatment.

The source material was PBMCs, sampled after 24 months of ibrutinib treatment. This sequence was found in a human donor with chronic lymphocytic leukemia. The gene calls are TRBV7-6 and TRBJ2-1; 8 nucleotides match TRBD2. CDR3 sequence (DNA): TGTGCCAGCAGCTTAGCGCGGGCTAGCGGGTACAATGAGCAGTTCTTC. This gives the protein CASSLARASGYNEQFF.